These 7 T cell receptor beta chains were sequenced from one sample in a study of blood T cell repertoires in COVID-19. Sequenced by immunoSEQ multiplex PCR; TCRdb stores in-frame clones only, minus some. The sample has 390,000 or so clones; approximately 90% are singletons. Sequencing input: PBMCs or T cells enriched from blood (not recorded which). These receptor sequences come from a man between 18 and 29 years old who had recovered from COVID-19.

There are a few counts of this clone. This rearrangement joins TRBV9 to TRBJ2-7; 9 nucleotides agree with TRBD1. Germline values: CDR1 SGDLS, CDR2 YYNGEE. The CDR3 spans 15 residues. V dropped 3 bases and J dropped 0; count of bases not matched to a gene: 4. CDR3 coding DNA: TGTGCCAGCAGCGCCGGACAGGGGTCCTCCTACGAGCAGTACTTC. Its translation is CASSAGQGSSYEQYF.

The CDR3 loop is CASSQEQFYGYTF. The DNA for the CDR3 is TGTGCCAGCAGCCAAGAACAGTTCTATGGCTACACCTTC. The chain links TRBV3-1 (or the pseudogene TRBV3-2) to TRBJ1-2; D uncertain. The CDR3 totals 13 residues. The V end was cut by 0 bases, the J end by 4 bases, with 6 bases between. Germline CDR1 LGHDT, CDR2 YNNKEL (reference sequence).

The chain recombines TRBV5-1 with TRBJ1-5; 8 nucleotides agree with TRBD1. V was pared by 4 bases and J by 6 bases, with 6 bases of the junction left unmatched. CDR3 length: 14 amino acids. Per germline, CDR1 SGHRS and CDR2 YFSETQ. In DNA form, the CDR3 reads TGCGCCAGCAGCACGGGACAGGTTGGTCAGCCCCAGCATTTT. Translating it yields CASSTGQVGQPQHF.

For the CDR3, the DNA is TGTGCCAGTAGTCACCCGGGGGATACGCAGTATTTT. Its protein product is CASSHPGDTQYF. The gene calls are TRBV19 and TRBJ2-3; D possibly corresponds to TRBD2 (5 bases). Germline lookup yields CDR1 LNHDA and CDR2 SQIVND (reference sequence). With 5 bases removed from V and 6 bases from J, the gap between germline ends came to 9 bases. This CDR3 is built from 12 residues.

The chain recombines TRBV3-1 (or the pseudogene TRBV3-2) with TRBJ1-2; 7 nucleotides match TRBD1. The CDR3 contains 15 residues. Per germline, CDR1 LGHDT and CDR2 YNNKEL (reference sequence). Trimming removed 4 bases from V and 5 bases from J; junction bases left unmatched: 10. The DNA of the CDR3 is TGTGCCAGCAGCCTCGGGACAGCCGAGTTATATGGCTACACCTTC. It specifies CASSLGTAELYGYTF.

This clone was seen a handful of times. Here the CDR3 DNA reads TGTGCCAGTAGTATACGGGGGTCCTATGGCTACACCTTC. Protein sequence: CASSIRGSYGYTF. The gene calls are TRBV19 and TRBJ1-2; perhaps TRBD1 as D (5 bases). V was cut by 2 bases and J by 4 bases, with 8 bases left in between. Germline V gives CDR1 LNHDA, CDR2 SQIVND (reference sequence). CDR3 size: 13 residues.

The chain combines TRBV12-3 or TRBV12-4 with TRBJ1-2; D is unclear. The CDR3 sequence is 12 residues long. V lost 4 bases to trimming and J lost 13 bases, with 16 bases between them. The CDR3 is CASSSPTVGVTF. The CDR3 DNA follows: TGTGCCAGCAGTTCCCCGACTGTCGGAGTCACCTTC.